A selection of T cell receptor beta chains follows, all from one sample in a study of blood T cell dynamics during melanoma immunotherapy. Measured with immunoSEQ multiplex PCR; TCRdb has only the in-frame clones, and not every one. Of approximately 9,700 clones detected, around 90% appear once; the ten largest clones hold 32%. Sequencing was performed on blood, taken from a patient treated with checkpoint blockade. These receptors were obtained from a human donor with melanoma. Both conserved end residues are part of each CDR3. D genes are given only for firm matches. Clone size is given for some rows only: seen once, a few or many times, or a class if the clone is expanded.

clone size,CDR3 length,J gene,V gene,D gene,CDR3 DNA,CDR3 protein
NA,14,TRBJ1-2,TRBV18,TRBD1,TGTGCCAGCTCGACAGGGACAACTAACTATGGCTACACCTTC,CASSTGTTNYGYTF
once,14,TRBJ2-7,TRBV5-1,NA,TGCGCCAGCAGCTTGGGTCTCGGGGGGCTTGAGCAGTACTTC,CASSLGLGGLEQYF
once,15,TRBJ2-1,TRBV10-1,TRBD2,TGCGCCAGCAGTGACCCGCGGGGACTAGTGGATGAGCAGTTCTTC,CASSDPRGLVDEQFF
NA,17,TRBJ2-3,TRBV15,NA,TGTGCCACCAGCAGAGGCCGTAGGGGCTCAGACACAGATACGCAGTATTTT,CATSRGRRGSDTDTQYF
once,14,TRBJ1-1,TRBV19,NA,TGTGCCAGTAGTTCCCGGACAGATGACACTGAAGCTTTCTTT,CASSSRTDDTEAFF
NA,14,TRBJ2-7,TRBV11-2,NA,TGTGCCAGCAGCGTACGGGACCCGACCTACGAGCAGTACTTC,CASSVRDPTYEQYF
NA,14,TRBJ2-2,TRBV12-5,TRBD2,TGTGCTAGTGCCCGGGGGGGGGAAGCCGGGGAGCTGTTTTTT,CASARGGEAGELFF
NA,17,TRBJ2-3,TRBV2,TRBD2,TGTGCCAGCAGTGAGCTCCCCTCGGGGGGTGGGGTAGATACGCAGTATTTT,CASSELPSGGGVDTQYF
NA,13,TRBJ1-1,TRBV30,NA,TGTGCCTGGAGTGGGGGTCAGAGACTTGAAGCTTTCTTT,CAWSGGQRLEAFF
NA,16,TRBJ2-1,TRBV6-5,TRBD2,TGTGCCAGCAGTTACCGCACTAGCGGGAGGGCCATTGAGCAGTTCTTC,CASSYRTSGRAIEQFF
NA,15,TRBJ2-1,TRBV7-9,TRBD2,TGTGCCAGCAGCCGGTACTCCCCAGCGGGAGCCCTTCCGTTCTTC,CASSRYSPAGALPFF
NA,12,TRBJ1-3,TRBV6-5,NA,TGTGCCAGCGCCACTTCGGGAAACACCATATATTTT,CASATSGNTIYF
NA,13,TRBJ1-1,TRBV6-4,TRBD1,TGTGCCAGCAGTGACAGGGGGCACACTGAAGCTTTCTTT,CASSDRGHTEAFF
NA,13,TRBJ2-7,TRBV5-1,NA,TGCGCCAGCAGCCCTACAGAGAACTACGAGCAGTACTTC,CASSPTENYEQYF
NA,14,TRBJ2-3,TRBV11-2,NA,TGTGCCAGCAGCCTAGGACTTCACACAGATACGCAGTATTTT,CASSLGLHTDTQYF
NA,18,TRBJ2-4,TRBV28,TRBD1,TGTGCCAGCAGTTTATTTTGGGAAAGAGGGGGCTGGCAAAACATTCAGTACTTC,CASSLFWERGGWQNIQYF
NA,14,TRBJ1-1,TRBV7-3,NA,TGTGCCAGCAGCTTATATCCCCAGAACACTGAAGCTTTCTTT,CASSLYPQNTEAFF
NA,15,TRBJ2-7,TRBV5-1,TRBD2,TGCGCCAGCAGCTTGCTAGCGGATAGGTACTACGAGCAGTACTTC,CASSLLADRYYEQYF
NA,12,TRBJ1-2,TRBV6-5,NA,TGTGCCAGCACCACGGACAGAAGGGGCTACACCTTC,CASTTDRRGYTF
NA,16,TRBJ2-1,TRBV7-9,TRBD2,TGTGCCATCCGCGGTGGGGCTAGCGGGAGGGTGGGTGAGCAGTTCTTC,CAIRGGASGRVGEQFF
once,13,TRBJ2-5,TRBV7-7,TRBD1,TGTGCTAGCAGCCCCGGGACAGTGGGGACCCAGTACTTC,CASSPGTVGTQYF
NA,15,TRBJ2-2,TRBV7-6,NA,TGTGCCAGCAGCCCCGTGACAGCCCGGTGGGGGGAGCTGTTTTTT,CASSPVTARWGELFF
NA,15,TRBJ2-1,TRBV6-4,TRBD2,TGTGCCAGCAGTGTGACTAGCGGCTCCTACAATGAGCAGTTCTTC,CASSVTSGSYNEQFF
NA,16,TRBJ2-7,TRBV7-9,NA,TGTGCCAGCAGCGGCCTCGCTAGCGGACAGCCCTACGAGCAGTACTTC,CASSGLASGQPYEQYF
NA,14,TRBJ1-1,TRBV11-2,NA,TGTGCCAGCAGCTTCCTGCGGGGGGACACTGAAGCTTTCTTT,CASSFLRGDTEAFF
NA,13,TRBJ1-1,TRBV19,NA,TGTGCCAGTAGGTCCAATGGGTACACTGAAGCTTTCTTT,CASRSNGYTEAFF